This TCR beta chain was observed in a study of blood T cell repertoires in COVID-19. Overall study context: COVID-19 samples, acute and convalescent, were from the United States, Italy and Spain.

This CDR3 is built from 14 residues. Germline V CDR1 and CDR2: SEHNR, FQNEAQ (reference sequence). V lost 0 bases and J lost 3, with 8 bases in between. In the original analysis: Reference gene primer amplification gave nucleated cell count estimates. Measured with immunoSEQ multiplex PCR; TCRdb has only the in-frame clones, and not every one. V and J calls and clone size are copied from that table; D and trimming were computed from the DNA. Of 200,000 to 250,000 clones in the sample, approximately 90% are singletons; the top ten hold around 0.84%. Seattle patients were enrolled while actively infected and followed longitudinally.

The sequenced sample consisted of peripheral blood. The chain uses TRBV7-9 and TRBJ1-1; maybe TRBD1 (6 bases). The sequence was obtained from a man aged 55 to 69 with COVID-19, enrolled during active disease. The CDR3 loop reads CASSLAQGHTEAFF. The CDR3 DNA reads as TGTGCCAGCAGCTTAGCACAGGGTCACACTGAAGCTTTCTTT. The complete variable domain, with remaining parts taken from reference TRBV7-9 and TRBJ1-1, reads DTGVSQNPRHKITKRGQNVTFRCDPISEHNRLYWYRQTLGQGPEFLTYFQNEAQLEKSRLLSDRFSAERPKGSFSTLEIQRTEQGDSAMYLCASSLAQGHTEAFFGQGTRLTVV.